This T cell receptor (beta chain) was sequenced for a study of identifying expanded T cells in peripheral blood. From germline, CDR1 is SGDLS and CDR2 YYNGEE. V was trimmed by 8 bases and J by 7 bases, leaving 25 bases between them. The length of the CDR3 is 16 residues. Sequencing used immunoSEQ multiplex PCR; TCRdb keeps in-frame clones, though not all of them. The profile shows around 68,000 clones, approximately 87% of them singletons. The TCR sequence derives from a person between 18 and 75 years old in good health. The sequenced sample was blood. The chain employs TRBV9 and TRBJ2-1; D perhaps matches TRBD2 (6 bases). This chain's CDR3 is CASHPLGSGWGNEQFF. The CDR3 DNA reads as TGTGCCAGTCACCCCCTTGGCAGCGGGTGGGGAAATGAGCAGTTCTTC. Combining the CDR3 with reference TRBV9 and TRBJ2-1 gives the whole variable domain DSGVTQTPKHLITATGQRVTLRCSPRSGDLSVYWYQQSLDQGLQFLIQYYNGEERAKGNILERFSAQQFPDLHSELNLSSLELGDSALYFCASHPLGSGWGNEQFFGPGTRLTVL.